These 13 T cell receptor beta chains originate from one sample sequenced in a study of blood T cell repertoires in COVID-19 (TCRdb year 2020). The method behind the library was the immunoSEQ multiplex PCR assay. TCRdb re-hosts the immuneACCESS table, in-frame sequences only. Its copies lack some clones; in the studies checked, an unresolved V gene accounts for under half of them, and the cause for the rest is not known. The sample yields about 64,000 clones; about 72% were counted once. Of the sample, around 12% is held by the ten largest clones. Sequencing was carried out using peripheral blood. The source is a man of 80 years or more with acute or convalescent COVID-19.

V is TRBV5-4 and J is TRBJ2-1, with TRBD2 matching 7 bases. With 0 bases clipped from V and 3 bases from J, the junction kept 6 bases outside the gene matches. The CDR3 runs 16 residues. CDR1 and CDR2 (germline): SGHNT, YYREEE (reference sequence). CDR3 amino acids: CASSLVATSDYNEQFF. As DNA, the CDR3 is TGTGCCAGCAGCTTGGTGGCTACTAGCGACTACAATGAGCAGTTCTTC.

DNA for the CDR3: TGCGCCAGCAGCTTGGGGGGACAGGGGAACTACGAGCAGTACTTC. Translated, it gives CASSLGGQGNYEQYF. The chain carries TRBV5-1 and TRBJ2-7; 10 nucleotides match TRBD1. The CDR3 runs to 15 residues. In germline, CDR1 is SGHRS, CDR2 YFSETQ. Trimming cost V 0 bases and J 3 bases; bases outside gene matches: 3. Filled out from reference TRBV5-1 and TRBJ2-7, the complete variable domain reads KAGVTQTPRYLIKTRGQQVTLSCSPISGHRSVSWYQQTPGQGLQFLFEYFSETQRNKGNFPGRFSGRQFSNSRSEMNVSTLELGDSALYLCASSLGGQGNYEQYFGPGTRLTVT.

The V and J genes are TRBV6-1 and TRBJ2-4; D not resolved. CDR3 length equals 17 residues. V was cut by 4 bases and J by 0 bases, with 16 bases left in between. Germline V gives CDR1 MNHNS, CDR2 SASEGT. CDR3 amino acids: CASSAVRSEIAKNIQYF. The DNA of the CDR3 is TGTGCCAGCAGTGCCGTAAGATCCGAGATAGCCAAAAACATTCAGTACTTC.

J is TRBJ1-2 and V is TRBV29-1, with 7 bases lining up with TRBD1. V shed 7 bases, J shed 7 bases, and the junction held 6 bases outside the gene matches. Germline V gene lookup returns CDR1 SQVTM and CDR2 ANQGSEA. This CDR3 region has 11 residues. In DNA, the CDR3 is TGCAGCGCTGACAGGGAGGGTGGCTACACCTTC. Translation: CSADREGGYTF.

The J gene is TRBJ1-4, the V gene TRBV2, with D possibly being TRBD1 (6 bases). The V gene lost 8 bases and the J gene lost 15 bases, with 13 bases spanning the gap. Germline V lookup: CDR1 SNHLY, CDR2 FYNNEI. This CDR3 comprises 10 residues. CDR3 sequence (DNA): TGTGCCAGCGGCAACAGGGAAGTGTTTTTT. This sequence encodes CASGNREVFF.

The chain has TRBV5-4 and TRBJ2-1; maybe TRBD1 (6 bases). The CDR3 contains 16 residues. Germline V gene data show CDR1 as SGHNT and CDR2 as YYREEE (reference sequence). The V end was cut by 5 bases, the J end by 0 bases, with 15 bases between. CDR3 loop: CASSIGGSSSYNEQFF. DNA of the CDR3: TGTGCCAGCAGTATTGGGGGCAGTAGCTCCTACAATGAGCAGTTCTTC. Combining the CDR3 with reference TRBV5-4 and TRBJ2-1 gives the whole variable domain ETGVTQSPTHLIKTRGQQVTLRCSSQSGHNTVSWYQQALGQGPQFIFQYYREEENGRGNFPPRFSGLQFPNYSSELNVNALELDDSALYLCASSIGGSSSYNEQFFGPGTRLTVL.

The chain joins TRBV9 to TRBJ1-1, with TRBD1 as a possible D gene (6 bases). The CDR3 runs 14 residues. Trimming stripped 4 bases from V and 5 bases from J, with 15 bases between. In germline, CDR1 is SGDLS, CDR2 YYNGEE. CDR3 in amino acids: CASSLKGDSTEAFF. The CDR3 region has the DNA TGTGCCAGCAGCCTTAAGGGGGATTCTACTGAAGCTTTCTTT. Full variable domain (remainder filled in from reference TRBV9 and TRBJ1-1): DSGVTQTPKHLITATGQRVTLRCSPRSGDLSVYWYQQSLDQGLQFLIQYYNGEERAKGNILERFSAQQFPDLHSELNLSSLELGDSALYFCASSLKGDSTEAFFGQGTRLTVV.

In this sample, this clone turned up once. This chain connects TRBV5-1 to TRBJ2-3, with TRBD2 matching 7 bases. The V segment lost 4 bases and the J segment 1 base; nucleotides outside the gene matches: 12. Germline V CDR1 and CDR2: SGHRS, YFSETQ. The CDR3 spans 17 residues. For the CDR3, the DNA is TGCGCCAGCAGCCCGAACACGGGGGGTCTCCGCACAGATACGCAGTATTTT. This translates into CASSPNTGGLRTDTQYF.

DNA of the CDR3: TGCAGCGTTCAAACACCTACGGGCGGGGCAACACTGTTTTTT. The encoded protein is CSVQTPTGGATLFF. The V gene is TRBV29-1, the J gene TRBJ1-4, with D perhaps TRBD1 (5 bases). Per the germline V gene, CDR1 is SQVTM and CDR2 is ANQGSEA. CDR3 length equals 14 residues. The ends were cut back, 5 bases at V and 13 bases at J, with 23 bases in the middle.

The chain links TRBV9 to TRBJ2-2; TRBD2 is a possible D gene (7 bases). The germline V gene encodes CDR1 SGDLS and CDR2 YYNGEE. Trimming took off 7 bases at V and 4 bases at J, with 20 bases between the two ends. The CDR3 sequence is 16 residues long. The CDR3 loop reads CASSVGGVRSTGELFF. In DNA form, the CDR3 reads TGTGCCAGCTCGGTAGGGGGGGTTAGGAGCACCGGGGAGCTGTTTTTT.

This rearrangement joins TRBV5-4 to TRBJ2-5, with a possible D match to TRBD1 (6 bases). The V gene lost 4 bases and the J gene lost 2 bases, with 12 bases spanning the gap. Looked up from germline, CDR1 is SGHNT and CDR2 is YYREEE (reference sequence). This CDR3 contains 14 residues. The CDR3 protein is CASSPGTKQETQYF. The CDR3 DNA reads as TGTGCCAGCAGCCCCGGGACAAAACAAGAGACCCAGTACTTC. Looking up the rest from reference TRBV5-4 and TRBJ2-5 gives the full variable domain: ETGVTQSPTHLIKTRGQQVTLRCSSQSGHNTVSWYQQALGQGPQFIFQYYREEENGRGNFPPRFSGLQFPNYSSELNVNALELDDSALYLCASSPGTKQETQYFGPGTRLLVL.

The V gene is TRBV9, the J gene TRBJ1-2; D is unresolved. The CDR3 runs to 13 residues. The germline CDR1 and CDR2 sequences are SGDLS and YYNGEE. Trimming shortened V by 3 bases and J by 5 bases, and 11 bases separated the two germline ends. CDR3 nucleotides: TGTGCCAGCAGCGAAATCCCTAGGTATGGCTACACCTTC. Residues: CASSEIPRYGYTF.

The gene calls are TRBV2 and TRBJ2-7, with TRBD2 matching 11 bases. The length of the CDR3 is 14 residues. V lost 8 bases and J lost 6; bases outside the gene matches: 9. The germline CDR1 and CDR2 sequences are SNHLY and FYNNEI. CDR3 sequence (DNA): TGTGCCAGCCGCTACACTAGCGGGAGACGCGAGCAGTACTTC. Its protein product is CASRYTSGRREQYF.